This TCR beta chain was found in a study of monozygotic twins with inflammatory bowel disease. General study results and limits: Differing immunosuppressive treatments may have added variability to patient repertoires. Compared with healthy co-twins, IBD patients showed reduced TCRbeta repertoire diversity by inverse Simpson.

For this clonotype: As yet, its antigen is unknown.

Total RNA input per TCR library was 3500 ng. With eight separate reactions per sample, the authors made cDNA. From the 5' RACE reads, TCRdb lists one entry per CDR3 protein and no DNA. Recorded for this sample: about 300,000 distinct CDR3 sequences. Source material: blood. The TCR sequence derives from a human donor with ulcerative colitis or Crohn's disease, or a healthy co-twin of an affected twin (not recorded which).

The CDR3 sequence: CASSIKRLAGGAYEQYF. This rearrangement joins TRBV14 to TRBJ2-7; the D gene TCRdb calls, TRBD2, cannot be checked with no DNA. CDR1 is SGHDN and CDR2 is FVKESK in the germline V gene. CDR3 size: 17 residues.